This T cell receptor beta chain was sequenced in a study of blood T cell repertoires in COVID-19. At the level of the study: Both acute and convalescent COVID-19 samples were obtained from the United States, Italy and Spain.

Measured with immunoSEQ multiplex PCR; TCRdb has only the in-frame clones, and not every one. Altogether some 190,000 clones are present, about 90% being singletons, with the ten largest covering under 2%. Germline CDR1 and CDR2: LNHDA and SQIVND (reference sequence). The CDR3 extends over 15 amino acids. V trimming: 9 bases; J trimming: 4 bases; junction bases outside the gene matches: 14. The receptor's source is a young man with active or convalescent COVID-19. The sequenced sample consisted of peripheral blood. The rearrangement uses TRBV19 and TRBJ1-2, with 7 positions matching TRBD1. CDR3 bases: TGTGCCAGCCTAAAACGGGGACAGTCTGTCTATGGCTACACCTTC. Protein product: CASLKRGQSVYGYTF.